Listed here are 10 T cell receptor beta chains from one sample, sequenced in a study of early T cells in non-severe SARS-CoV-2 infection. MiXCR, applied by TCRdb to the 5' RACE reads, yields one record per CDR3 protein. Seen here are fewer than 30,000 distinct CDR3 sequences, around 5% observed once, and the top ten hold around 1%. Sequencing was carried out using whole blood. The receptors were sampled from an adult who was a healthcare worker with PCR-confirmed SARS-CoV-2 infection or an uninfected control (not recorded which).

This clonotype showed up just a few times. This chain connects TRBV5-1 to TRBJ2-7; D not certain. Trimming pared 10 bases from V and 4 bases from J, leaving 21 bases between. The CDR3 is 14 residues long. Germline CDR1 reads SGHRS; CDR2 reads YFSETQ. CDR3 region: CAAPPSVDRYEQYF. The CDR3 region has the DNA TGCGCCGCTCCTCCTTCGGTGGACCGATACGAGCAGTACTTC.

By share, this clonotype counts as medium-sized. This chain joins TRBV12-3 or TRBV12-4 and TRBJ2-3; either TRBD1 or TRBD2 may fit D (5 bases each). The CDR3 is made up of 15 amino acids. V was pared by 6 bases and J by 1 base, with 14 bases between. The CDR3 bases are TGTGCCAGCAGCCCGATGGGGGTCCGCACAGATACGCAGTATTTT. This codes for CASSPMGVRTDTQYF.

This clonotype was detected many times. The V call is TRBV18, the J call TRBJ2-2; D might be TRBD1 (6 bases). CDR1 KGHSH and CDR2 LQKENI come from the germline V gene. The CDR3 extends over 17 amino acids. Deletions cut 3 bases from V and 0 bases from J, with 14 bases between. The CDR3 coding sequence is TGTGCCAGCTCACCCCTTAGGGGGACGGCGAACACCGGGGAGCTGTTTTTT. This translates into CASSPLRGTANTGELFF.

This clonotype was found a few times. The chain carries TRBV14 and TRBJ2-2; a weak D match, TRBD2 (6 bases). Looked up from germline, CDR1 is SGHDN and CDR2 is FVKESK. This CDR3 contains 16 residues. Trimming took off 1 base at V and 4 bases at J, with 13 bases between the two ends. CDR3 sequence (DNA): TGTGCCAGCAGCCAAGTGCGGGGCTTGGGCACCGGGGAGCTGTTTTTT. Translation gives CASSQVRGLGTGELFF.

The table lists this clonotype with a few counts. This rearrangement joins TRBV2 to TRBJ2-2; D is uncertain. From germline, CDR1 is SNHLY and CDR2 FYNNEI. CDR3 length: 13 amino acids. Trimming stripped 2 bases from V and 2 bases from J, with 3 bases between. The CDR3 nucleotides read TGTGCCAGCAGTGAACGTAACACCGGGGAGCTGTTTTTT. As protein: CASSERNTGELFF. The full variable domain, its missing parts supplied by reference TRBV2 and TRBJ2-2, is EPEVTQTPSHQVTQMGQEVILRCVPISNHLYFYWYRQILGQKVEFLVSFYNNEISEKSEIFDDQFSVERPDGSNFTLKIRSTKLEDSAMYFCASSERNTGELFFGEGSRLTVL.

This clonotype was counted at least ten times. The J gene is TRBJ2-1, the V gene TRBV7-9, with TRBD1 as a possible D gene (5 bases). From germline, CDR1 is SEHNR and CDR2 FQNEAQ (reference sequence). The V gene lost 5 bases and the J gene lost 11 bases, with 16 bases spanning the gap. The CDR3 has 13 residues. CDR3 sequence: CASSPVKGRKQFF. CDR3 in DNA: TGTGCCAGCAGCCCCGTGAAGGGGCGGAAGCAGTTCTTC.

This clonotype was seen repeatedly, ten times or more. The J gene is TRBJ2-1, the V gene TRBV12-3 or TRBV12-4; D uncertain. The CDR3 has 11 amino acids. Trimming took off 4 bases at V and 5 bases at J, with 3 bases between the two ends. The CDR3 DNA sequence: TGTGCCAGCAGTTCTAACAATGAGCAGTTCTTC. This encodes CASSSNNEQFF.

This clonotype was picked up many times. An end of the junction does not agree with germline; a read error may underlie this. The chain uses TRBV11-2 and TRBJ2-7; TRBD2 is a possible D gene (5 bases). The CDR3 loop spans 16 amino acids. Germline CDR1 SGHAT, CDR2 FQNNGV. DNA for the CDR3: TGTGCCAGCAGCGTAGAAGCGGACTGGAGCTCCTACGAGCAGTACTTC. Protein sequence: CASSVEADWSSYEQYF.

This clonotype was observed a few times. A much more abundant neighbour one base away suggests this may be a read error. As DNA, the CDR3 is TGCGGTGCTAGCGGCGCGGGAGCTCGAGAGACCCAGTACTTC. Amino acids: CGASGAGARETQYF. This chain links TRBV20-1 with TRBJ2-5; TRBD2 matches at 7 bases. The CDR3 has 14 amino acids. Germline V gives CDR1 DFQATT, CDR2 SNEGSKA (reference sequence).

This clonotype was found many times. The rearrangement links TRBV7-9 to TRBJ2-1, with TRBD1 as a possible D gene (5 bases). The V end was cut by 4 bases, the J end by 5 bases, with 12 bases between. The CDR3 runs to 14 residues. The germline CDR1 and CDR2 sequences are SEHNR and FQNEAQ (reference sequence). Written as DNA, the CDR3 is TGTGCCAGCAGCTCAGTGCAGGGAAACAATGAGCAGTTCTTC. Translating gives CASSSVQGNNEQFF.